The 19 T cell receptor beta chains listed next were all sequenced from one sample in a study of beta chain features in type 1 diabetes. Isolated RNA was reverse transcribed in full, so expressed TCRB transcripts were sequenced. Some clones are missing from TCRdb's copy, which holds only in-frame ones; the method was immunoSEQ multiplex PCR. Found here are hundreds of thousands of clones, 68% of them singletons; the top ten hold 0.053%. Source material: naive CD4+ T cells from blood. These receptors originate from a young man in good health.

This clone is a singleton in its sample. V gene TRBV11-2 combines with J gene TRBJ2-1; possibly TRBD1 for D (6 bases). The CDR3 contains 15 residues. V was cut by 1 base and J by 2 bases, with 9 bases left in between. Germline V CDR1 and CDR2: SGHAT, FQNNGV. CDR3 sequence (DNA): TGTGCCAGCAGCTTAGGGGGGACACCCTACAATGAGCAGTTCTTC. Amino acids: CASSLGGTPYNEQFF. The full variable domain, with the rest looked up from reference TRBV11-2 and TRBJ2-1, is EAGVAQSPRYKIIEKRQSVAFWCNPISGHATLYWYQQILGQGPKLLIQFQNNGVVDDSQLPKDRFSAERLKGVDSTLKIQPAKLEDSAVYLCASSLGGTPYNEQFFGPGTRLTVL.

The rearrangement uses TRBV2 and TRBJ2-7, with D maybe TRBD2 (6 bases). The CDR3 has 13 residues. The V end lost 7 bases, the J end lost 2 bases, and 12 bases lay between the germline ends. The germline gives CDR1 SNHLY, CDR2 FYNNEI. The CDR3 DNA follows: TGTGCCAGCACCCAGACTAGGACCTACGAGCAGTACTTC. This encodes CASTQTRTYEQYF.

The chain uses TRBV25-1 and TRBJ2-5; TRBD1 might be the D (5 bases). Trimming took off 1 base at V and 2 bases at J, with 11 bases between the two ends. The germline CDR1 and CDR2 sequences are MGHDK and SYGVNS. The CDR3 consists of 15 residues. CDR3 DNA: TGTGCCAGCAGTGAATTAGTAGGGGTGCAAGAGACCCAGTACTTC. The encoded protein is CASSELVGVQETQYF. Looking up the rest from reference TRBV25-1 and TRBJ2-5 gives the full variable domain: EADIYQTPRYLVIGTGKKITLECSQTMGHDKMYWYQQDPGMELHLIHYSYGVNSTEKGDLSSESTVSRIRTEHFPLTLESARPSHTSQYLCASSELVGVQETQYFGPGTRLLVL.

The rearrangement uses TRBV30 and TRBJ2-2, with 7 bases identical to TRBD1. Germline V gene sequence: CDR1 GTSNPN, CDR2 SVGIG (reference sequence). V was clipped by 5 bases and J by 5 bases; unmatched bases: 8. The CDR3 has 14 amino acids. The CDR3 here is CAWDRALPTGELFF. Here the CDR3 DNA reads TGTGCCTGGGACAGGGCTCTACCAACCGGGGAGCTGTTTTTT.

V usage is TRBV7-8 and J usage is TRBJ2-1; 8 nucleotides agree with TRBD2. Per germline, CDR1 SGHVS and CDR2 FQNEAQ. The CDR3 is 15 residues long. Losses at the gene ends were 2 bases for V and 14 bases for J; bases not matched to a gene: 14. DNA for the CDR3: TGTGCCAGCAGCTTATCACCCCTGATGGTAGCGGGAAAGTTCTTC. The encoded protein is CASSLSPLMVAGKFF.

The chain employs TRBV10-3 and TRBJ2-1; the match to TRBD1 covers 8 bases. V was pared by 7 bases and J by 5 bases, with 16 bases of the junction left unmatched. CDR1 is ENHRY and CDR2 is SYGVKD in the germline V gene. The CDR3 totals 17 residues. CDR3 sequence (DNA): TGTGCCATCACCCCCGAAGCTGGACAGGGAGGAAACAATGAGCAGTTCTTC. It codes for CAITPEAGQGGNNEQFF.

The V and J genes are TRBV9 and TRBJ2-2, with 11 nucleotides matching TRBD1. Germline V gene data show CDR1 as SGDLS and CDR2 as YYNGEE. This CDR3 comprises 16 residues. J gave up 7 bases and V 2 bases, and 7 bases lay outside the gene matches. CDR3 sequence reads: CASSVDRGRHNGELFF. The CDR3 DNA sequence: TGTGCCAGCAGCGTGGACAGGGGGCGTCACAACGGGGAGCTGTTTTTT.

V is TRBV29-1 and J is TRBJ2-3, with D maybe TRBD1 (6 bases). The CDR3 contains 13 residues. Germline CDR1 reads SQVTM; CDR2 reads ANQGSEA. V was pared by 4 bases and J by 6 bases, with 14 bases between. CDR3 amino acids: CSVANRAVDTQYF. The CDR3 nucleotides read TGCAGCGTTGCCAACAGGGCGGTTGATACGCAGTATTTT.

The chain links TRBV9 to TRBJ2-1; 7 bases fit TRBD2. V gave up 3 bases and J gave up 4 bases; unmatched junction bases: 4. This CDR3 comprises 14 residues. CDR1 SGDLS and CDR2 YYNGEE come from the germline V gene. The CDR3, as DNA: TGTGCCAGCAGCGCTCTGGGAGGGTACAATGAGCAGTTCTTC. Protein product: CASSALGGYNEQFF.

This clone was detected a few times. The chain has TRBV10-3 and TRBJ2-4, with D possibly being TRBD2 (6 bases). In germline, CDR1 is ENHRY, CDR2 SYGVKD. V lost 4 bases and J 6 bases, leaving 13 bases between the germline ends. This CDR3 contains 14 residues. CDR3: CAISVEEGRNIQYF. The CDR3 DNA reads TGTGCCATCAGTGTGGAGGAGGGACGAAACATTCAGTACTTC.

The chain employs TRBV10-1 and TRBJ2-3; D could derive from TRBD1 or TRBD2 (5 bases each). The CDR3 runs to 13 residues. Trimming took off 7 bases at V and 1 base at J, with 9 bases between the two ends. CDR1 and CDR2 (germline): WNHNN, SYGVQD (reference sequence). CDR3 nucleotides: TGCGCCAGCACCTTGGGGGGCACAGATACGCAGTATTTT. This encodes CASTLGGTDTQYF.

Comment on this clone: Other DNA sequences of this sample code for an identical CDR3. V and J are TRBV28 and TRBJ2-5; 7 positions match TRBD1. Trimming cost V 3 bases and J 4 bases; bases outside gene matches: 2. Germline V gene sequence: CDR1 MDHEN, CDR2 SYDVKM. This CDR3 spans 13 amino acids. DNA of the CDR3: TGTGCCAGCAGTTTGGGACAGAGAGAGACCCAGTACTTC. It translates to CASSLGQRETQYF. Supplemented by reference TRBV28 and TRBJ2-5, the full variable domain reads DVKVTQSSRYLVKRTGEKVFLECVQDMDHENMFWYRQDPGLGLRLIYFSYDVKMKEKGDIPEGYSVSREKKERFSLILESASTNQTSMYLCASSLGQRETQYFGPGTRLLVL.

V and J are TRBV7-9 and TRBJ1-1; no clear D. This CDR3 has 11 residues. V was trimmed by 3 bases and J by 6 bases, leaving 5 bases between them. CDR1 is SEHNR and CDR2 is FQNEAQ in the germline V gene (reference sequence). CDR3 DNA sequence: TGTGCCAGCAGCTTGAATGCTGAAGCTTTCTTT. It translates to CASSLNAEAFF.

CDR3 sequence (DNA): TGCAGCGTTGGTTTGCTCATGGCAGTAAACACTGAAGCTTTCTTT. This codes for CSVGLLMAVNTEAFF. The rearrangement joins TRBV29-1 to TRBJ1-1; no reliable D call. Trimming shortened V by 4 bases and J by 2 bases, and 17 bases separated the two germline ends. Germline-derived CDR1 and CDR2 are SQVTM and ANQGSEA. This CDR3 has 15 amino acids.

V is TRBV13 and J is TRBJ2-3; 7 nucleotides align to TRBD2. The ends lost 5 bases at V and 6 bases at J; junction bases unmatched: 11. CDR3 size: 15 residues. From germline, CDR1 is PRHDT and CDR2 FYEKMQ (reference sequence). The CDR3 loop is CASSHEGLNPDTQYF. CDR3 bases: TGTGCCAGCAGCCACGAGGGACTAAACCCCGATACGCAGTATTTT.

The CDR3 nucleotides are TGTGCCTGGAGTCCACCACCGCTTGCGGGGGCTGAAGCTTTCTTT. Translated, it gives CAWSPPPLAGAEAFF. The chain recombines TRBV30 with TRBJ1-1, with TRBD1 as a possible D gene (5 bases). Trimming shortened V by 2 bases and J by 6 bases, and 19 bases separated the two germline ends. Germline V gives CDR1 GTSNPN, CDR2 SVGIG (reference sequence). The CDR3 covers 15 residues.

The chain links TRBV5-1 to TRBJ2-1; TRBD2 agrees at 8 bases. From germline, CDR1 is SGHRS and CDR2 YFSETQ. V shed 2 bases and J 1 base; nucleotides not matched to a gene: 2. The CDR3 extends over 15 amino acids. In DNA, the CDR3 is TGCGCCAGCAGCTTAGCGGGGGAATCCTACAATGAGCAGTTCTTC. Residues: CASSLAGESYNEQFF.

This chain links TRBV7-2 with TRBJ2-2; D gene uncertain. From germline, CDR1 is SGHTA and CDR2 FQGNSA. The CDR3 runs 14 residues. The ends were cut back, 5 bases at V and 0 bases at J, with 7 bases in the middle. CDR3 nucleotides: TGTGCCAGCAGCCCCCGGACGAACACCGGGGAGCTGTTTTTT. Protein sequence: CASSPRTNTGELFF.

The CDR3 here is CASSHTYEQYF. The DNA for the CDR3 is TGTGCCAGCAGCCATACCTACGAGCAGTACTTC. The chain couples TRBV14 to TRBJ2-7; unclear D gene. This CDR3 has 11 amino acids. Trimming pared 3 bases from V and 2 bases from J, leaving 2 bases between. The germline CDR1 and CDR2 sequences are SGHDN and FVKESK.